The rows below give T cell receptor beta chains drawn from one sample of a study of high-grade serous ovarian cancer treatment subgroups. Here immunoSEQ multiplex PCR was the method, and the copy in TCRdb shows in-frame clones only, minus some. The sample includes about 2,300 clones, about 66% of them seen just once. Material for sequencing was tumor tissue. The receptors were sampled from a human donor with high-grade serous ovarian cancer. CDR3s include the opening cysteine and the closing phenylalanine or tryptophan. The order of the fields is D gene, V gene, clone size, J gene, CDR3 DNA, CDR3 protein. The D gene is left open where the match is weak. Clone size, where shown, is once, few, many, or a class for clones that have expanded.

.,TRBV5-6,.,TRBJ1-3,TGTGCCAGCAGCTTGAACCCAGCAACTGGAAACACCATATATTTT,CASSLNPATGNTIYF
.,TRBV4-3,.,TRBJ2-5,TGCGCCAGCAGCCGACACTTTGGGGGCGAGGAGACCCAGTACTTC,CASSRHFGGEETQYF
TRBD1,TRBV6-1,.,TRBJ2-2,TGTGCCGGCAGTGACGCGACAGGGGAAGGCACCGGGGAGCTGTTTTTT,CAGSDATGEGTGELFF
.,TRBV7-8,.,TRBJ1-3,TGTGCCAGCAGCGAAATCATACGGAACTCTGGAAACACCATATATTTT,CASSEIIRNSGNTIYF
.,TRBV2,.,TRBJ1-1,TGTGCCAGCAGTGAAAGGGGGGGGAACACTGAAGCTTTCTTT,CASSERGGNTEAFF
.,TRBV7-6,.,TRBJ2-5,TGTGCCAGCAGCTCCTCAGAGACCCAGTACTTC,CASSSSETQYF
.,TRBV5-4,.,TRBJ1-1,TGTGCCAGCAGCTTACCGGGTGACGCTGAAGCTTTCTTT,CASSLPGDAEAFF
.,TRBV4-3,.,TRBJ2-3,TGCGCCAGCAGCCAAGTGGCCAGGAGCCCTGATACGCAGTATTTT,CASSQVARSPDTQYF
.,TRBV5-6,.,TRBJ1-2,TGTGCCGGCAGCCTCCGGCGGGGGGCGACCTATGGCTACACCTTC,CAGSLRRGATYGYTF
.,TRBV29-1,few,TRBJ1-4,TGCAGCCCCACTGAACTGTTTTTT,CSPTELFF
TRBD2,TRBV5-1,.,TRBJ2-2,TGCGCCAGCAGCTTGGGAGCGGGAGTGCTCACCGGGGAGCTGTTTTTT,CASSLGAGVLTGELFF
.,TRBV11-2,.,TRBJ2-5,TGTGCCAGCAGTATACGACAGGGCGGAGGGGAGACCCAGTACTTC,CASSIRQGGGETQYF
.,TRBV28,large,TRBJ1-1,TGTGCCAGCAGTTTGTTGTACGGGGACCACACTGAAGCTTTCTTT,CASSLLYGDHTEAFF